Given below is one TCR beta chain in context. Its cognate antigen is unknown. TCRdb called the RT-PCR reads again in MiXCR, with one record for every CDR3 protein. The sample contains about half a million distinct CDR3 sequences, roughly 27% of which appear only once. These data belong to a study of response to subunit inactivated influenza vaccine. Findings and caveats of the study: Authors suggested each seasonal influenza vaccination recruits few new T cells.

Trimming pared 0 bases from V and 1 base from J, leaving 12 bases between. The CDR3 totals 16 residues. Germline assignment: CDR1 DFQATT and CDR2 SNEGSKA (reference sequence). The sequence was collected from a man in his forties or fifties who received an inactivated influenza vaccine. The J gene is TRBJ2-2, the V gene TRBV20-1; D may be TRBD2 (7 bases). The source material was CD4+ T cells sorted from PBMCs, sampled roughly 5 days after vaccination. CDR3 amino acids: CSARDRRGGNTGELFF. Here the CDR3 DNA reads TGCAGTGCTAGAGATAGGAGGGGGGGGAACACCGGGGAGCTGTTTTTT.